This T cell receptor beta chain appears in the sequencing data of a study of shared T cell receptors in the human thymus. Trimming took 4 bases from V and 6 from J; bases not matched to a gene: 3. This CDR3 contains 14 residues. Germline V gene lookup returns CDR1 SGHDT and CDR2 YYEEEE. Some clones are missing from TCRdb's copy, which holds only in-frame ones; the method was immunoSEQ multiplex PCR. The table shows about 660,000 clones, with approximately 87% occurring only once. The sample was also reused in another study, on human thymus T cells. That report adds: Both thymic and peripheral blood repertoires showed apparently biased V and J usage. There were highly overlapping thymic repertoires among unrelated individuals, as related research reported.

The source material was thymocytes. This chain links TRBV5-6 with TRBJ2-7; 14 bases match TRBD2. This receptor was identified in a boy less than two years old with a congenital heart defect. DNA for the CDR3: TGTGCCAGCAGCCGGGGACTAGCGGGAGCCGAGCAGTACTTC. Amino acid sequence: CASSRGLAGAEQYF.